These 21 T cell receptor beta chains were sequenced from one sample in a study of T cell responses to AZD1222 COVID-19 vaccine. Generated by immunoSEQ multiplex PCR, the TCRdb table keeps only in-frame clones and is missing some. This sample has over 150,000 clones; around 88% occur once, and the top ten carry less than 1.3%. The sample in question was peripheral blood, obtained 28 days after the second AZD1222 dose. Receptors originate from an adult who received the AZD1222 COVID-19 vaccine.

This clone has only a few counts. This chain connects TRBV12-5 to TRBJ2-3, with a possible D match to TRBD1 (5 bases). This CDR3 has 12 residues. The V and J ends lost 9 bases and 6 bases respectively, with 13 bases between them. CDR1 is LGHNT and CDR2 is FRNRAP in the germline V gene. The CDR3 DNA reads as TGTGCTAGAAATACAGGTTTTGATACGCAGTATTTT. Its protein product is CARNTGFDTQYF.

The V call is TRBV19, the J call TRBJ2-5; 12 bases map to TRBD2. The CDR3 is 17 amino acids. Trimming cost V 3 bases and J 2 bases; bases outside gene matches: 7. Germline values: CDR1 LNHDA, CDR2 SQIVND (reference sequence). In DNA, the CDR3 is TGTGCCAGTAGTATCGGACTAGCGGGGATTTCACAAGAGACCCAGTACTTC. It is translated as CASSIGLAGISQETQYF.

V usage is TRBV12-5 and J usage is TRBJ2-2; D might be TRBD1 (5 bases). There are 18 residues in the CDR3. V shed 2 bases and J shed 3 bases, with 19 bases lying between them. The V gene's germline CDR1 is LGHNT and CDR2 FRNRAP. CDR3 sequence (DNA): TGTGCTAGTGGTTTGATTGTGGGCGGTAGGGGCGACACCGGGGAGCTGTTTTTT. This codes for CASGLIVGGRGDTGELFF.

This sequence joins TRBV3-1 (or the pseudogene TRBV3-2) and TRBJ1-6, with no clear D. In germline, CDR1 is LGHDT, CDR2 YNNKEL (reference sequence). The CDR3 covers 17 residues. Trimming shortened V by 3 bases and J by 3 bases, and 15 bases separated the two germline ends. The CDR3 DNA sequence: TGTGCCAGCAGCCACCCTCGGGAAGAGGGCTATAATTCACCCCTCCACTTT. Encoded protein: CASSHPREEGYNSPLHF.

This chain joins TRBV7-9 and TRBJ1-3; 10 nucleotides line up with TRBD1. The CDR3 loop spans 15 amino acids. The V gene end was trimmed by 10 bases and the J gene end by 4 bases; junction bases not matched to a gene: 10. Germline CDR1 reads SEHNR; CDR2 reads FQNEAQ (reference sequence). The CDR3 spells CATGTGEGYGNTIYF. The CDR3 bases are TGTGCCACCGGGACAGGGGAGGGATACGGAAACACCATATATTTT.

This chain joins TRBV15 and TRBJ1-1; 8 nucleotides match TRBD1. Unmatched junction bases numbered 9, after V lost 4 bases and J lost 5 bases. CDR1 is LNHNV, CDR2 YYDKDF, per germline (reference sequence). The CDR3 extends over 15 amino acids. The CDR3 sequence is CATSKEFGQGTEAFF. DNA of the CDR3: TGTGCCACCAGCAAAGAGTTCGGACAGGGAACTGAAGCTTTCTTT.

The rearrangement joins TRBV5-1 to TRBJ2-5; D unresolved. The CDR3 totals 14 residues. Germline lookup yields CDR1 SGHRS and CDR2 YFSETQ. V lost 5 bases, J lost 5 bases, and 16 bases lay in between. This CDR3 reads CASREQPESETQYF. CDR3 DNA: TGCGCCAGCAGGGAACAGCCAGAATCTGAGACCCAGTACTTC.

Points on this clone: Other DNA sequences in the same sample also yield this CDR3. The chain couples TRBV5-4 to TRBJ2-1; D call uncertain. The CDR3 has 11 amino acids. The V end lost 1 base, the J end lost 6 bases, and 2 bases lay between the germline ends. CDR1 and CDR2 (germline): SGHNT, YYREEE (reference sequence). The CDR3 sequence: CASSLSNEQFF. CDR3 coding DNA: TGTGCCAGCAGCTTGTCCAATGAGCAGTTCTTC.

This clone has only one observation. The chain joins TRBV20-1 to TRBJ2-1, with unresolved D. V lost 3 bases, J lost 3 bases, and 6 bases lay in between. CDR1 and CDR2 from the germline V gene are DFQATT and SNEGSKA (reference sequence). The CDR3 has 12 amino acids. The DNA of the CDR3 is TGCAGTGCTAGTCTAGACTACAATGAGCAGTTCTTC. Encoded protein: CSASLDYNEQFF.

This clone was counted a single time. This chain joins TRBV6-1 and TRBJ1-5, with TRBD1 matching over 8 bases. The length of the CDR3 is 15 residues. From germline, CDR1 is MNHNS and CDR2 SASEGT. Losses at the gene ends were 3 bases for V and 2 bases for J; bases not matched to a gene: 3. Here the CDR3 reads CASSEDRAGNQPQHF. CDR3 in DNA: TGTGCCAGCAGTGAGGACAGGGCTGGCAATCAGCCCCAGCATTTT.

The J gene is TRBJ1-1, the V gene TRBV6-2 or TRBV6-3; the D gene is possibly TRBD1 (6 bases). Trimming pared 0 bases from V and 9 bases from J, leaving 11 bases between. The CDR3 length is 13 residues. Germline CDR1 and CDR2: MNHEY and SVGEGT. CDR3 sequence (DNA): TGTGCCAGCAGTTACTCCGGGGGCTGGCAAGCTTTCTTT. Translated: CASSYSGGWQAFF.

The chain is built from TRBV5-5 and TRBJ2-1; 11 nucleotides match TRBD2. Trimming at V came to 1 base and at J to 10 bases, leaving 16 bases not matched to a gene. The germline V gene has CDR1 SGHKS and CDR2 YYEKEE (reference sequence). The CDR3 runs to 18 residues. The CDR3 DNA reads as TGTGCCAGCAGCTTGAGTCGGATTATCACTAGCGGGGGTGGGGAGCAGTTCTTC. This encodes CASSLSRIITSGGGEQFF.

The rearrangement links TRBV5-4 to TRBJ1-2; 7 bases line up with TRBD1. V dropped 4 bases and J dropped 6; count of bases not matched to a gene: 12. Germline CDR1 and CDR2: SGHNT and YYREEE (reference sequence). The CDR3 is 15 amino acids. CDR3 sequence reads: CASSILGTDTDGYTF. CDR3 in DNA: TGTGCCAGCAGCATCCTTGGGACAGATACTGATGGCTACACCTTC.

This clone was observed a few times. The chain combines TRBV5-1 with TRBJ2-5; 8 bases agree with TRBD2. The CDR3 spans 14 residues. Germline V gene data show CDR1 as SGHRS and CDR2 as YFSETQ. V lost 1 base and J lost 2; bases outside the gene matches: 1. CDR3 protein: CASSLTSGQETQYF. CDR3 nucleotide sequence: TGCGCCAGCAGCTTGACTAGCGGTCAAGAGACCCAGTACTTC.

This clone was seen more than once but under ten times. CDR3 in DNA: TGTGCCACCAGCAGGGTTATCCCAGATACGCAGTATTTT. Translating it yields CATSRVIPDTQYF. The chain employs TRBV15 and TRBJ2-3; no clear D gene. The CDR3 runs 13 residues. With 3 bases removed from V and 4 bases from J, the gap between germline ends came to 8 bases. Germline V gene lookup returns CDR1 LNHNV and CDR2 YYDKDF (reference sequence).

This sequence joins TRBV5-1 and TRBJ2-7; D is perhaps TRBD1 or TRBD2 (7 bases each). Germline V gene lookup returns CDR1 SGHRS and CDR2 YFSETQ. The CDR3 loop spans 13 amino acids. The V gene lost 9 bases and the J gene lost 3 bases, with 16 bases spanning the gap. The CDR3 DNA is TGCGCCACACGGGGGGACAGCAACTACGAGCAGTACTTC. Encoded protein: CATRGDSNYEQYF.

The chain combines TRBV5-1 with TRBJ1-2; D is undetermined. CDR3 length: 12 residues. In germline, CDR1 is SGHRS, CDR2 YFSETQ. V lost 1 base, J lost 1 base, and 2 bases lay in between. The CDR3 spells CASSLNNYGYTF. The CDR3 region has the DNA TGCGCCAGCAGCTTGAATAACTATGGCTACACCTTC.

The chain joins TRBV4-1 to TRBJ1-2, with a tentative D call TRBD1 (6 bases). Trimming shortened V by 4 bases and J by 1 base, and 16 bases separated the two germline ends. The CDR3 extends over 16 amino acids. The V gene's germline CDR1 is MGHRA and CDR2 YSYEKL. CDR3 loop: CASSLGVADSNYGYTF. CDR3 nucleotides: TGCGCCAGCAGCCTTGGGGTAGCGGACAGTAACTATGGCTACACCTTC.

The gene calls are TRBV9 and TRBJ1-5; weak D call: TRBD1 (5 bases). Trimming pared 0 bases from V and 6 bases from J, leaving 13 bases between. The CDR3 runs 15 residues. Per the germline V gene, CDR1 is SGDLS and CDR2 is YYNGEE. The CDR3 DNA reads TGTGCCAGCAGCGTAGGTTGGCAGGGTCTTCAGCCCCAGCATTTT. Translated, it gives CASSVGWQGLQPQHF.

The rearrangement links TRBV4-3 to TRBJ1-5; D is unclear. V was trimmed by 1 base and J by 4 bases, leaving 8 bases between them. The CDR3 has 14 amino acids. Germline-derived CDR1 and CDR2 are LGHNA and YSLEER. CDR3 loop: CASSQVGENQPQHF. CDR3 coding DNA: TGCGCCAGCAGCCAAGTCGGCGAGAATCAGCCCCAGCATTTT.

V is TRBV19 and J is TRBJ1-1, with TRBD1 identical over 7 bases. The CDR3 extends over 16 amino acids. J gave up 0 bases and V 4 bases, and 8 bases lay outside the gene matches. Germline V gene sequence: CDR1 LNHDA, CDR2 SQIVND (reference sequence). The CDR3 coding sequence is TGTGCCAGTAGTAACCGGGACAGCAGAATGAACACTGAAGCTTTCTTT. The encoded protein is CASSNRDSRMNTEAFF.